The clone carrying this TCR beta chain occurred many times. Antigen unknown. These data come from a study of regulatory T cells in long-lasting Graves disease. General observations from the study: Persistent patients shared 2,700 or so public clonotypes among themselves. Newly diagnosed patients shared fewer, at roughly 900.

Researchers made TCR beta libraries by using iRepertoire HTBI primers and running Arm-PCR on CDR3 regions. In the source study's methods: Spanning all samples, the identified segments comprised roughly 66 TRBV and about 15 TRBJ. TCRdb re-analysed the multiplex PCR reads in MiXCR, keeping a single row per CDR3 protein. TCRdb's processing, not the authors', yielded these V and J calls. In the table there are about 620,000 distinct CDR3 sequences, roughly 15% of which are singletons. Indicated time point: newly diagnosed GD, antithyroid drugs for less than 3 months. With RNA extracted from PBMCs as input, the TCR library was made. After removal of 3 bases from V and 2 bases from J, the junction contained 10 bases not matched to a gene. This CDR3 has 19 residues. Looked up from germline, CDR1 is MNHEY and CDR2 is SVGEGT. These data also featured in a second study, about T cells in Graves' hyperthyroidism and ophthalmopathy. From that report: During a first-round RT-PCR of the TCR CDR3, the HTBI primer set was used.

The chain has TRBV6-2 or TRBV6-3 and TRBJ2-1, with TRBD2 identical over 13 bases. This TCR was sampled from a woman aged 30 to 39 with Graves disease. This specimen consisted of peripheral blood mononuclear cells (PBMCs), obtained at new diagnosis, from a patient treated with antithyroid drugs. The CDR3 sequence is CASSYDRTSGSNAYNEQFF. In DNA, the CDR3 is TGTGCCAGCAGTTATGACAGGACTAGCGGGAGTAACGCCTACAATGAGCAGTTCTTC.